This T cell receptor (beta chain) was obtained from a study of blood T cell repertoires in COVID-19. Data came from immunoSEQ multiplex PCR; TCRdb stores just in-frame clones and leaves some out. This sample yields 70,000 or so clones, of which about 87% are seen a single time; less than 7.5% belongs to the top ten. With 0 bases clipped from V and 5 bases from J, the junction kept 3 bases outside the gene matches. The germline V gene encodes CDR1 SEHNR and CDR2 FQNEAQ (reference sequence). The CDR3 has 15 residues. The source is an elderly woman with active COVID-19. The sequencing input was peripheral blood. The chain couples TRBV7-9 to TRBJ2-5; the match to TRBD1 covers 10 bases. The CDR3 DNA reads TGTGCCAGCAGCTTAGCGGGACAGGGGAGGGAGACCCAGTACTTC. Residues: CASSLAGQGRETQYF.